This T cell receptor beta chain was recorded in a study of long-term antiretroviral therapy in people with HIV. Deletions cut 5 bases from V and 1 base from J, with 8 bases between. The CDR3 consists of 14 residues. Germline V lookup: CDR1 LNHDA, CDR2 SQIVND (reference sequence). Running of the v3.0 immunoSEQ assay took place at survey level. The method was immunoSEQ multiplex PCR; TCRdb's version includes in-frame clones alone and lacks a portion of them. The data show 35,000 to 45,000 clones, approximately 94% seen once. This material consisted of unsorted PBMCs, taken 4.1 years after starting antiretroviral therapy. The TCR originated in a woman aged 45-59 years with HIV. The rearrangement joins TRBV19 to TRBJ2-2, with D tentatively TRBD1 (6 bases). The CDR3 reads CASSVQGNTGELFF. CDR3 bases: TGTGCCAGTAGTGTACAGGGGAACACCGGGGAGCTGTTTTTT.